What follows are 8 T cell receptor beta chains derived from one specimen sequenced in a study of cytomegalovirus exposure and HLA in healthy donors. Vbeta (60) and Jbeta (13) primers were used in the PCR. Libraries were prepared by immunoSEQ multiplex PCR; TCRdb keeps only in-frame clonotypes and omits some of them. The data show roughly 140,000 clones, roughly 82% seen once. Sequencing was carried out using PBMCs. These receptors originate from a man aged 25-45 years in good health and CMV-seropositive.

This chain uses TRBV7-6 with TRBJ2-1; 11 bases map to TRBD1. Germline V gene sequence: CDR1 SGHVS, CDR2 FNYEAQ. The CDR3 is made up of 14 amino acids. J gave up 9 bases and V 8 bases, and 9 bases lay outside the gene matches. The CDR3 region is CASAGTGGFGEQFF. CDR3 sequence (DNA): TGTGCCAGCGCGGGGACAGGGGGTTTTGGTGAGCAGTTCTTC. The full variable domain, its missing parts supplied by reference TRBV7-6 and TRBJ2-1, is GAGVSQSPRYKVTKRGQDVALRCDPISGHVSLYWYRQALGQGPEFLTYFNYEAQQDKSGLPNDRFSAERPEGSISTLTIQRTEQRDSAMYRCASAGTGGFGEQFFGPGTRLTVL.

This chain connects TRBV7-9 to TRBJ1-2; D not resolved. Per the germline V gene, CDR1 is SEHNR and CDR2 is FQNEAQ (reference sequence). CDR3 length: 12 residues. The ends were cut back, 5 bases at V and 6 bases at J, with 10 bases in the middle. In DNA form, the CDR3 reads TGTGCCAGCAGCGCGGGTCGGAATGGCTACACCTTC. Its translation: CASSAGRNGYTF.

This clone was counted a single time. This chain connects TRBV6-4 to TRBJ2-7; D remains ambiguous. The V end lost 4 bases, the J end lost 0 bases, and 25 bases lay between the germline ends. Germline CDR1 reads MRHNA; CDR2 reads SNTAGT. This CDR3 spans 19 amino acids. Written as DNA, the CDR3 is TGTGCCAGCAGTGTCCCACTCGGCAGGTCCCTCCGATCCTCCTACGAGCAGTACTTC. Translated, it gives CASSVPLGRSLRSSYEQYF.

The chain employs TRBV28 and TRBJ2-1; 10 nucleotides line up with TRBD2. CDR3 length: 14 residues. Germline loops: CDR1 MDHEN, CDR2 SYDVKM. Germline trimming cut 6 bases from V and 5 bases from J; bases unmatched to any gene: 4. The DNA of the CDR3 is TGTGCCAGCAGGCTGGGACTAGCGAACAATGAGCAGTTCTTC. Protein product: CASRLGLANNEQFF. Using reference TRBV28 and TRBJ2-1 for the parts outside the CDR3, the full variable domain is DVKVTQSSRYLVKRTGEKVFLECVQDMDHENMFWYRQDPGLGLRLIYFSYDVKMKEKGDIPEGYSVSREKKERFSLILESASTNQTSMYLCASRLGLANNEQFFGPGTRLTVL.

V is TRBV28 and J is TRBJ1-2; no reliable D call. The CDR3 is 15 amino acids. With 4 bases removed from V and 6 bases from J, the gap between germline ends came to 18 bases. Germline CDR1 is MDHEN and CDR2 is SYDVKM. DNA of the CDR3: TGTGCCAGCAGTTCCTTCGCGGAAACGGTCCATGGCTACACCTTC. This translates into CASSSFAETVHGYTF.

This clone came up once. The CDR3 spells CASSLDLPGQDEKLFF. The CDR3 nucleotides are TGTGCCAGCAGCTTAGATCTCCCGGGACAAGATGAAAAACTGTTTTTT. The chain uses TRBV7-6 and TRBJ1-4; D might be TRBD1 (6 bases). Germline V gives CDR1 SGHVS, CDR2 FNYEAQ. V was shortened by 1 base and J by 6 bases, with 15 bases between the two germline ends. This CDR3 has 16 residues. The full variable domain, completed using reference TRBV7-6 and TRBJ1-4, is GAGVSQSPRYKVTKRGQDVALRCDPISGHVSLYWYRQALGQGPEFLTYFNYEAQQDKSGLPNDRFSAERPEGSISTLTIQRTEQRDSAMYRCASSLDLPGQDEKLFFGSGTQLSVL.

The CDR3 DNA follows: TGCGCCAGCAGCCTCGGGACAGGGAGATTTGTCACTGAAGCTTTCTTT. It encodes CASSLGTGRFVTEAFF. This chain connects TRBV5-1 to TRBJ1-1; TRBD1 aligns across 9 bases. The CDR3 spans 16 residues. Per the germline V gene, CDR1 is SGHRS and CDR2 is YFSETQ. Trimming at V came to 4 bases and at J to 4 bases, leaving 11 bases not matched to a gene.

CDR3 sequence reads: CAWSVPGGRYGYTF. The DNA for the CDR3 is TGTGCCTGGAGTGTACCCGGGGGGCGCTATGGCTACACCTTC. The chain combines TRBV30 with TRBJ1-2; D is possibly TRBD1 (6 bases). Trimming took off 0 bases at V and 4 bases at J, with 12 bases between the two ends. The CDR3 loop spans 14 amino acids. Germline lookup yields CDR1 GTSNPN and CDR2 SVGIG (reference sequence).